These 20 T cell receptor beta chains originate from one sample sequenced in a study of response to subunit inactivated influenza vaccine. TCRdb re-derived calls from the RT-PCR reads in MiXCR, one entry per CDR3 protein. This sample yields about 800,000 distinct CDR3 sequences, of which approximately 22% are seen a single time; 10% belongs to the top ten. The sample was PBMCs from blood, taken roughly 5 days after vaccination. The receptor source for this set is a man between 50 and 59 years old who received an inactivated influenza vaccine.

This clonotype has a handful of counts. The chain combines TRBV9 with TRBJ2-5, with D possibly being TRBD1 (6 bases). This CDR3 spans 15 amino acids. V lost 0 bases, J lost 5 bases, and 14 bases lay in between. Germline loops: CDR1 SGDLS, CDR2 YYNGEE. CDR3 DNA: TGTGCCAGCAGCGTAGGCACAGGGCTCTACGAGACCCAGTACTTC. Its protein is CASSVGTGLYETQYF.

This clonotype was picked up many times. The chain carries TRBV12-3 or TRBV12-4 and TRBJ2-7; D unresolved. V lost 6 bases, J lost 1 base, and 13 bases lay in between. The CDR3 spans 14 residues. The CDR3 loop reads CASSAPAPSYEQYF. CDR3 coding DNA: TGTGCCAGCAGCGCCCCTGCGCCATCCTACGAGCAGTACTTC.

V usage is TRBV3-1 and J usage is TRBJ2-7, with TRBD2 matching over 11 bases. Germline V gene lookup returns CDR1 LGHDT and CDR2 YNNKEL (reference sequence). V was pared by 6 bases and J by 3 bases, with 7 bases of the junction left unmatched. This CDR3 region has 15 residues. This CDR3 is CASRPLAGEHYEQYF. The CDR3 DNA reads TGTGCCAGCAGACCACTAGCGGGAGAGCACTACGAGCAGTACTTC.

The J gene is TRBJ1-5, the V gene TRBV28, with 7 bases matching TRBD1. CDR1 is MDHEN and CDR2 is SYDVKM in the germline V gene. The V and J ends lost 6 bases and 6 bases, in that order; junction bases with no gene match: 8. CDR3 length: 14 residues. The CDR3 here is CASRSGTVSQPQHF. Written as DNA, the CDR3 is TGTGCCAGCAGATCCGGGACAGTAAGTCAGCCCCAGCATTTT.

This chain connects TRBV29-1 to TRBJ2-5, with TRBD1 identical over 7 bases. The CDR3 consists of 13 residues. Germline CDR1 and CDR2: SQVTM and ANQGSEA. Trimming took 7 bases from V and 4 from J; bases not matched to a gene: 9. CDR3 in amino acids: CSGTTGMGETQYF. Here the CDR3 DNA reads TGCAGCGGGACGACAGGGATGGGAGAGACCCAGTACTTC.

This clonotype was seen a handful of times. The V gene is TRBV5-1, the J gene TRBJ2-5; TRBD2 agrees at 7 bases. V lost 4 bases to trimming and J lost 2 bases; unmatched junction nucleotides: 8. This CDR3 has 15 amino acids. Germline lookup yields CDR1 SGHRS and CDR2 YFSETQ. The DNA of the CDR3 is TGCGCCAGCAGCGCTGCTAGCGGATTGCAAGAGACCCAGTACTTC. It codes for CASSAASGLQETQYF.

The chain uses TRBV11-2 and TRBJ1-6; D gene uncertain. V was pared by 3 bases and J by 8 bases, with 8 bases between. Germline V gene data show CDR1 as SGHAT and CDR2 as FQNNGV. The length of the CDR3 is 13 residues. The chain's CDR3 is CASSLEQYSPLHF. The CDR3 bases are TGTGCCAGCAGCTTGGAGCAGTATTCACCCCTCCACTTT. Combining the CDR3 with reference TRBV11-2 and TRBJ1-6 gives the whole variable domain EAGVAQSPRYKIIEKRQSVAFWCNPISGHATLYWYQQILGQGPKLLIQFQNNGVVDDSQLPKDRFSAERLKGVDSTLKIQPAKLEDSAVYLCASSLEQYSPLHFGNGTRLTVT.

The chain uses TRBV30 and TRBJ2-5; D remains ambiguous. V was clipped by 2 bases and J by 2 bases, with 6 bases between them. The CDR3 is 12 amino acids. CDR1 is GTSNPN, CDR2 SVGIG, per germline (reference sequence). CDR3 sequence reads: CAWSSRQETQYF. The CDR3 DNA reads as TGTGCCTGGAGTAGTAGACAAGAGACCCAGTACTTC.

CDR3 sequence reads: CASSQTRDTQYF. The CDR3 nucleotides read TGTGCCAGTAGCCAGACTAGGGATACGCAGTATTTT. The V call is TRBV19, the J call TRBJ2-3, with a tentative D call TRBD2 (6 bases). Germline V lookup: CDR1 LNHDA, CDR2 SQIVND (reference sequence). This CDR3 spans 12 amino acids. V lost 6 bases and J lost 6, with 10 bases in between.

There are many counts of this clonotype. The genes are TRBV29-1 and TRBJ2-3; D unresolved. Germline CDR1 SQVTM, CDR2 ANQGSEA. V shed 2 bases and J shed 7 bases, with 10 bases lying between them. The CDR3 runs 12 residues. The CDR3 sequence is CSVEFYPNTQYF. In nucleotides, the CDR3 is TGCAGCGTTGAATTTTACCCGAATACGCAGTATTTT.

This clonotype showed up just a few times. This chain joins TRBV4-3 and TRBJ1-2; TRBD1 agrees at 7 bases. Germline V gives CDR1 LGHNA, CDR2 YSLEER. Unmatched junction bases numbered 13, after V lost 2 bases and J lost 13 bases. The CDR3 is 14 residues long. The CDR3 reads CASSQSLLDRASTF. The DNA of the CDR3 is TGCGCCAGCAGCCAATCCCTCCTTGACAGGGCGAGCACCTTC.

The genes are TRBV20-1 and TRBJ2-5; perhaps TRBD1 as D (6 bases). The CDR3 sequence is 14 residues long. Germline V gene sequence: CDR1 DFQATT, CDR2 SNEGSKA (reference sequence). With 1 base removed from V and 5 bases from J, the gap between germline ends came to 14 bases. CDR3 sequence: CSARVRQVMETQYF. Written as DNA, the CDR3 is TGCAGTGCTAGAGTGAGACAGGTTATGGAGACCCAGTACTTC.

This chain uses TRBV4-3 with TRBJ2-5; D is possibly TRBD2 (5 bases). The CDR3 has 15 amino acids. V lost 4 bases to trimming and J lost 5 bases, with 17 bases between them. Germline V gives CDR1 LGHNA, CDR2 YSLEER. The CDR3 nucleotides read TGCGCCAGCAGCCTTCGGACGGGGTATCGGGAGACCCAGTACTTC. As protein: CASSLRTGYRETQYF.

This rearrangement joins TRBV2 to TRBJ2-2; 9 bases fit TRBD1. Per germline, CDR1 SNHLY and CDR2 FYNNEI. There are 13 residues in the CDR3. J lost 8 bases, V lost 10 bases, and 8 bases had no gene match. The CDR3 sequence: CATGDRELGELFF. The CDR3, as DNA: TGTGCCACCGGGGACAGGGAGCTGGGGGAGCTGTTTTTT. Full variable domain (rest looked up from reference TRBV2 and TRBJ2-2): EPEVTQTPSHQVTQMGQEVILRCVPISNHLYFYWYRQILGQKVEFLVSFYNNEISEKSEIFDDQFSVERPDGSNFTLKIRSTKLEDSAMYFCATGDRELGELFFGEGSRLTVL.

This clonotype turned up a few times. This sequence joins TRBV7-9 and TRBJ2-7; a weak D match, TRBD1 (6 bases). Deletions cut 1 base from V and 7 bases from J, with 8 bases between. The CDR3 has 12 residues. Per the germline V gene, CDR1 is SEHNR and CDR2 is FQNEAQ (reference sequence). CDR3 coding DNA: TGTGCCAGCAGCTTAGTGGGGACAGAGCAGTACTTC. This translates into CASSLVGTEQYF.

The chain joins TRBV2 to TRBJ1-5; no reliable D call. Germline lookup yields CDR1 SNHLY and CDR2 FYNNEI. The CDR3 contains 13 residues. The V gene lost 5 bases and the J gene lost 3 bases, with 8 bases spanning the gap. The CDR3 sequence: CASSQAFNQPQHF. CDR3 bases: TGTGCCAGCAGTCAGGCGTTCAATCAGCCCCAGCATTTT. The full variable domain, completed using reference TRBV2 and TRBJ1-5, is EPEVTQTPSHQVTQMGQEVILRCVPISNHLYFYWYRQILGQKVEFLVSFYNNEISEKSEIFDDQFSVERPDGSNFTLKIRSTKLEDSAMYFCASSQAFNQPQHFGDGTRLSIL.

The V gene is TRBV28, the J gene TRBJ1-6; D is unresolved. Deletions cut 4 bases from V and 7 bases from J, with 17 bases between. Per the germline V gene, CDR1 is MDHEN and CDR2 is SYDVKM. The length of the CDR3 is 16 residues. The CDR3 sequence: CASSSLWAGTNSPLHF. In DNA, the CDR3 is TGTGCCAGCAGTTCACTTTGGGCAGGAACCAATTCACCCCTCCACTTT.

The chain employs TRBV10-3 and TRBJ2-3; D not certain. The germline V gene encodes CDR1 ENHRY and CDR2 SYGVKD. This CDR3 comprises 12 residues. V was shortened by 7 bases and J by 4 bases, with 9 bases between the two germline ends. CDR3 bases: TGTGCCATCAAAGCCAATGCAGATACGCAGTATTTT. As protein: CAIKANADTQYF.

The J gene is TRBJ2-3, the V gene TRBV6-1, with 9 bases that match TRBD2. CDR1 MNHNS and CDR2 SASEGT come from the germline V gene. V lost 6 bases to trimming and J lost 4 bases; unmatched junction nucleotides: 5. The CDR3 contains 14 residues. CDR3 in amino acids: CASRVGLASDTQYF. The CDR3 coding sequence is TGTGCCAGCAGGGTCGGACTAGCGTCAGATACGCAGTATTTT.

The gene calls are TRBV27 and TRBJ2-1; the match to TRBD2 covers 8 bases. V lost 3 bases and J lost 7; bases outside the gene matches: 8. Germline V gene lookup returns CDR1 MNHEY and CDR2 SMNVEV (reference sequence). The CDR3 sequence is 15 residues long. The CDR3 loop is CASSFSSGSVNEQFF. CDR3 DNA sequence: TGTGCCAGCAGTTTTTCCAGCGGGAGTGTTAATGAGCAGTTCTTC.